These T cell receptor beta chains were read from a single sample in a study of monozygotic twins with inflammatory bowel disease. Using the 5' RACE reads, TCRdb records one entry per CDR3 protein without DNA. With fewer than 550,000 distinct CDR3 sequences in the sample, the ten largest clones hold about 2.3%. The specimen was blood. All receptors derive from a human donor with ulcerative colitis or Crohn's disease, or a healthy co-twin of an affected twin (not recorded which). CDR3s include the opening cysteine and the closing phenylalanine or tryptophan.

TRBV7-9	TRBJ2-7	CASSPTGAVNEQYF
TRBV29-1	TRBJ1-4	CSARSNEKLFF
TRBV20-1	TRBJ1-2	CSATPGQEGYGYTF
TRBV6-1	TRBJ1-1	CASSALRGTNTEAFF
TRBV20-1	TRBJ2-3	CSAPIDRGLTDTQYF
TRBV20-1	TRBJ1-5	CSARDRAGHQPQHF
TRBV5-1	TRBJ2-1	CASSFYGDNEQFF
TRBV29-1	TRBJ2-2	CSVGRPLTGELFF
TRBV18	TRBJ2-1	CASSPQNRGSYNEQFF
TRBV11-2	TRBJ2-6	CASSSRVGLFVTSGANVLTF
TRBV5-4	TRBJ2-2	CASSPGSGGHTGELFF
TRBV9	TRBJ1-5	CASSYRGAVNQPQHF
TRBV7-3	TRBJ2-2	CASSSSGGELFF
TRBV18	TRBJ1-4	CASSRWGDFEKLFF
TRBV12-5	TRBJ2-7	CASGQEPGQESSYEQYF
TRBV20-1	TRBJ2-1	CSAREQGDWNEQFF
TRBV19	TRBJ1-6	CASSPGGEGNSPLHF
TRBV2	TRBJ2-1	CASSDLRGMGEQFF
TRBV19	TRBJ1-6	CAARQGGNSPLHF
TRBV2	TRBJ2-1	CASSRDRVLYNEQFF
TRBV28	TRBJ2-7	CASSLQLADMGEQYF
TRBV20-1	TRBJ2-7	CSASLGTGTYEQYF
TRBV5-5	TRBJ1-1	CASSLSGTQITEAFF
TRBV29-1	TRBJ2-1	CSVERGGTYNEQFF
TRBV5-1	TRBJ2-7	CASSSGLGEYEQYF
TRBV10-3	TRBJ2-2	CAISGVRGQNTGELFF
TRBV7-3	TRBJ2-1	CASSDGPYNEQFF
TRBV20-1	TRBJ2-1	CSARGAGGALSSYNEQFF
TRBV7-3	TRBJ1-6	CASSLKGSNSPLHF
TRBV24-1	TRBJ2-1	CATSGASGTSGYNEQFF
TRBV5-4	TRBJ1-6	CASSLEPGQRNSPLHF
TRBV3-1	TRBJ2-4	CASSQSTGTGGRRTIQYF
TRBV12-3/TRBV12-4	TRBJ2-1	CASLPAGPYNEQFF
TRBV20-1	TRBJ1-2	CSARPEGSYTF
TRBV20-1	TRBJ2-1	CSAIPGSHNEQFF
TRBV20-1	TRBJ2-7	CSAAGGTGTYEQYF
TRBV21-1	TRBJ2-2	CASSNVKRGRPAGELFF
TRBV19	TRBJ2-2	CASSPQPTSGSQPNTGELFF
TRBV6-1	TRBJ1-1	CASRLNRGRANTEAFF
TRBV5-1	TRBJ2-5	CASSLGHPAGASQETQYF
TRBV10-3	TRBJ2-7	CAISESSTGPAYEQYF
TRBV3-1	TRBJ1-1	CASRGGTNTEAFF
TRBV5-6	TRBJ2-7	CASSLDGTGRFEQYF
TRBV29-1	TRBJ2-7	CSVSGQGNYEQYF
TRBV20-1	TRBJ2-4	CSATGDTKNIQYF
TRBV5-6	TRBJ2-1	CASSFLGPSAEQFF